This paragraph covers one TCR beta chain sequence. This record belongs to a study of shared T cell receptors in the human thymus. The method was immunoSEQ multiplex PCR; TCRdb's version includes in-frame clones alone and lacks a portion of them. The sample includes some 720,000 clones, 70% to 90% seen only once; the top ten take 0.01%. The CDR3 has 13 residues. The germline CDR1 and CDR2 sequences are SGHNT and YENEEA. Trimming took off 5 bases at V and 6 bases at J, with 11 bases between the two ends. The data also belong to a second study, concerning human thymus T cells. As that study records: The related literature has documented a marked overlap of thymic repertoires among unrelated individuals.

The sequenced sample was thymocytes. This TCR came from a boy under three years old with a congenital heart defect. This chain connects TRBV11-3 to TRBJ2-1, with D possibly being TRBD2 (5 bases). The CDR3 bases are TGTGCCAGCAGCCCCCGAGGGCTCAATGAGCAGTTCTTC. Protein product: CASSPRGLNEQFF. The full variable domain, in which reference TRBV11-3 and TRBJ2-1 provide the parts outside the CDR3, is EAGVVQSPRYKIIEKKQPVAFWCNPISGHNTLYWYLQNLGQGPELLIRYENEEAVDDSQLPKDRFSAERLKGVDSTLKIQPAELGDSAVYLCASSPRGLNEQFFGPGTRLTVL.